The rows below give T cell receptor beta chains drawn from one sample of a study of CD8 T cells in Susac syndrome. TCRdb processed the immunoSEQ multiplex PCR reads anew with MiXCR; each CDR3 protein has one entry. Counted here are 140,000 to 150,000 distinct CDR3 sequences, 90% to 96% occurring once; the ten biggest clones make up about 0.08%. The specimen was CD4+ T cells from PBMCs. The receptors derive from a human donor with Susac syndrome. The conserved cysteine and the conserved F or W are not part of the CDR3 here. A D gene is named only where the DNA matches it firmly.

TRBJ1-6	NA	TRBV11-2	ASSSTLLGSPLH
TRBJ2-5	NA	TRBV28	ASSLGLGQTQY
TRBJ2-3	TRBD2	TRBV23-1	ASRLAPPHTDTQY
TRBJ2-5	TRBD2	TRBV4-1	ASSGLAGVGETQY
TRBJ2-1	NA	TRBV2	ASSEEGVGEQF
TRBJ2-2	NA	TRBV4-1	ASSPGGGSPGELF
TRBJ2-1	TRBD2	TRBV9	ASSVDVAGGPTYNEQF
TRBJ1-1	NA	TRBV29-1	SAGMNTEAF
TRBJ2-1	TRBD2	TRBV18	ASSPFTGLADNEQF
TRBJ1-1	TRBD1	TRBV5-4	ASSLAGTGYTEAF
TRBJ1-1	TRBD1	TRBV3-1	ASSQGALSTTEAF
TRBJ1-1	NA	TRBV28	ASSFLSGRGAF
TRBJ2-7	NA	TRBV6-2/TRBV6-3	ASSYQGSPYEQY